Shown below are 16 T cell receptor beta chains from a single sample sequenced in a study of technical replicates of blood from a handful of donors. Sequencing was performed with immunoSEQ multiplex PCR; in TCRdb, only in-frame clones are kept and a portion is missing. The data hold 74,000 or so clones, with 85% to 95% observed a single time. Material for sequencing was T cells isolated from PBMCs. These receptors were obtained from a human donor in good health.

This clone was recorded a few times. The chain uses TRBV5-1 and TRBJ2-7, with 10 bases identical to TRBD2. Germline loops: CDR1 SGHRS, CDR2 YFSETQ. The length of the CDR3 is 18 residues. V lost 0 bases, J lost 3 bases, and 12 bases stayed unmatched. The DNA of the CDR3 is TGCGCCAGCAGCTTGGGGGCTAGCGGGAGCCACACCCTCTACGAGCAGTACTTC. Amino acids: CASSLGASGSHTLYEQYF.

The gene calls are TRBV6-5 and TRBJ1-2, with 8 bases aligning to TRBD1. Germline V gene lookup returns CDR1 MNHEY and CDR2 SVGAGI. This CDR3 is built from 14 residues. V gave up 7 bases and J gave up 1 base; unmatched junction bases: 5. For the CDR3, the DNA is TGTGCCAGCACCTGGACAGGGAATAACTATGGCTACACCTTC. Its protein product is CASTWTGNNYGYTF.

CDR3 sequence reads: CASSPTSLAAFYEQYF. The CDR3 nucleotides read TGCGCCAGCAGCCCAACCAGTCTAGCGGCTTTCTACGAGCAGTACTTC. The chain has TRBV4-1 and TRBJ2-7; the match to TRBD2 covers 7 bases. J lost 3 bases, V lost 4 bases, and 12 bases had no gene match. The germline gives CDR1 MGHRA, CDR2 YSYEKL. The CDR3 sequence is 16 residues long.

V and J are TRBV19 and TRBJ1-1; D may be TRBD1 (5 bases). Trimming removed 2 bases at V and 1 base at J, with 5 bases between. The CDR3 extends over 13 amino acids. The germline CDR1 and CDR2 sequences are LNHDA and SQIVND (reference sequence). CDR3: CASSITGNTEAFF. CDR3 nucleotide sequence: TGTGCCAGTAGTATAACAGGGAACACTGAAGCTTTCTTT.

This rearrangement joins TRBV29-1 to TRBJ2-3, with D perhaps matching TRBD2 (6 bases). The CDR3 spans 14 residues. V was pared by 4 bases and J by 0 bases, with 11 bases between. In germline, CDR1 is SQVTM, CDR2 ANQGSEA. CDR3 loop: CSVGRRDSTDTQYF. The CDR3, as DNA: TGCAGCGTTGGAAGGAGGGACAGCACAGATACGCAGTATTTT.

The genes are TRBV7-6 and TRBJ2-7; the match to TRBD2 covers 10 bases. Germline V CDR1 and CDR2: SGHVS, FNYEAQ. The CDR3 is made up of 15 amino acids. V shed 5 bases and J 5 bases; nucleotides not matched to a gene: 9. This CDR3 reads CASSKIPSGSHEQYF. CDR3 coding DNA: TGTGCCAGCAGCAAGATCCCTAGCGGGAGCCACGAGCAGTACTTC. The full variable domain, in which reference TRBV7-6 and TRBJ2-7 provide the parts outside the CDR3, is GAGVSQSPRYKVTKRGQDVALRCDPISGHVSLYWYRQALGQGPEFLTYFNYEAQQDKSGLPNDRFSAERPEGSISTLTIQRTEQRDSAMYRCASSKIPSGSHEQYFGPGTRLTVT.

The CDR3 DNA sequence: TGCAGCGGGGAGTTAAACGACAATGAGCAGTTCTTC. It translates to CSGELNDNEQFF. The chain links TRBV29-1 to TRBJ2-1; possibly TRBD2 for D (5 bases). CDR1 and CDR2 from the germline V gene are SQVTM and ANQGSEA. The CDR3 has 12 residues. Trimming left V 7 bases short and J 5 bases short, with 12 bases between.

The chain is built from TRBV5-4 and TRBJ2-1; TRBD2 matches 10 bases. V dropped 6 bases and J dropped 7; count of bases not matched to a gene: 10. The CDR3 runs 15 residues. The germline CDR1 and CDR2 sequences are SGHNT and YYREEE (reference sequence). CDR3 nucleotides: TGTGCCAGCACCGTTAGCGGGAGGTCGGTTAATGAGCAGTTCTTC. This translates into CASTVSGRSVNEQFF.

The rearrangement uses TRBV9 and TRBJ2-7; TRBD1 is a possible D gene (6 bases). The germline V gene has CDR1 SGDLS and CDR2 YYNGEE. Trimming left V 1 base short and J 1 base short, with 9 bases between. The CDR3 is 14 residues long. In nucleotides, the CDR3 is TGTGCCAGCAGCGTAACGGGACAATCCTACGAGCAGTACTTC. Translated: CASSVTGQSYEQYF.

V gene TRBV6-6 combines with J gene TRBJ2-7; maybe TRBD1 (5 bases). Per the germline V gene, CDR1 is MNHNY and CDR2 is SVGAGI (reference sequence). The length of the CDR3 is 13 residues. Between the trimmed V and J ends, which lost 7 bases and 1 base, there was a span of 11 bases. The CDR3 sequence: CASTQDTSYEQYF. CDR3 DNA: TGTGCCAGCACCCAGGACACATCCTACGAGCAGTACTTC.

The V and J genes are TRBV30 and TRBJ2-5; TRBD2 might be the D (6 bases). CDR3 length: 12 amino acids. The germline V gene encodes CDR1 GTSNPN and CDR2 SVGIG (reference sequence). CDR3 residues: CASSGLGETQYF. The DNA of the CDR3 is TGTGCGTCCTCGGGACTTGGAGAGACCCAGTACTTC.

The rearrangement links TRBV27 to TRBJ2-2; the D is unclear. Germline CDR1 and CDR2: MNHEY and SMNVEV (reference sequence). The CDR3 totals 13 residues. Trimming left V 2 bases short and J 7 bases short, with 8 bases between. For the CDR3, the DNA is TGTGCCAGCAGTTTAATTCAGTTCGGGGAGCTGTTTTTT. Residues: CASSLIQFGELFF.

V usage is TRBV6-6 and J usage is TRBJ2-1; TRBD2 matches at 8 bases. Germline values: CDR1 MNHNY, CDR2 SVGAGI (reference sequence). J gave up 0 bases and V 6 bases, and 7 bases lay outside the gene matches. The CDR3 sequence is 16 residues long. This chain's CDR3 is CASRPSGPSSYNEQFF. In DNA, the CDR3 is TGTGCCAGCAGACCTAGCGGGCCTAGCTCCTACAATGAGCAGTTCTTC.

The rearrangement joins TRBV27 to TRBJ2-1; 9 bases are shared with TRBD2. The CDR3 has 16 residues. Germline trimming cut 5 bases from V and 0 bases from J; bases unmatched to any gene: 5. The germline CDR1 and CDR2 sequences are MNHEY and SMNVEV (reference sequence). Here the CDR3 DNA reads TGTGCCAGCAGTCCCCTAGCGGGAAGCTCCTACAATGAGCAGTTCTTC. It codes for CASSPLAGSSYNEQFF.

The chain couples TRBV4-3 to TRBJ1-2, with unresolved D. Trimming removed 2 bases at V and 0 bases at J, with 19 bases between. This CDR3 region has 18 residues. Per germline, CDR1 LGHNA and CDR2 YSLEER. The CDR3 DNA sequence: TGCGCCAGCAGCCAAAATCCCATGCCGGGATTTTCTAACTATGGCTACACCTTC. It yields the protein CASSQNPMPGFSNYGYTF.

This clone came up a few times. The rearrangement uses TRBV6-4 and TRBJ1-1; D is perhaps TRBD1 (6 bases). Deletions cut 5 bases from V and 5 bases from J, with 12 bases between. Germline loops: CDR1 MRHNA, CDR2 SNTAGT. The CDR3 runs to 13 residues. The DNA for the CDR3 is TGTGCCAGCAGTAGACAGGAAGGGACTGAAGCTTTCTTT. Translation gives CASSRQEGTEAFF.